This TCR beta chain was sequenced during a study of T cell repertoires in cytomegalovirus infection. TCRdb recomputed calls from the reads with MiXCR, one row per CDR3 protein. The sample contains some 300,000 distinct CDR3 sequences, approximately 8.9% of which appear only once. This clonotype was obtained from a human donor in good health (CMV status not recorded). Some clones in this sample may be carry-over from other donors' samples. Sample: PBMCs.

As DNA, the CDR3 is TGTGCCAGCAGCCTTGGGACATCGGCAAATGAGCAGTTCTTC. Residues: CASSLGTSANEQFF. V is TRBV6-6 and J is TRBJ2-1; possibly TRBD1 for D (6 bases). V shed 6 bases and J shed 7 bases, with 16 bases lying between them. The CDR3 length is 14 residues. The germline gives CDR1 MNHNY, CDR2 SVGAGI (reference sequence).